This TCR beta chain was sequenced for a study of response to subunit inactivated influenza vaccine. The V end lost 5 bases, the J end lost 7 bases, and 11 bases lay between the germline ends. CDR3 length: 13 residues. Germline CDR1 is SGHTA and CDR2 is FQGNSA. TCRdb called the RT-PCR reads again in MiXCR, with one record for every CDR3 protein. There are around 570,000 distinct CDR3 sequences in the sample; under 9% occur only once, and 10% to 15% lies in the top ten. This clonotype was seen many times. This receptor was identified in a man between 45 and 75 years old who received an inactivated influenza vaccine. The sequencing used PBMCs from blood, collected less than 30 months after vaccination. This chain uses TRBV7-2 with TRBJ2-2, with D possibly being TRBD1 (5 bases). The chain's CDR3 is CASSLGTGGELFF. As DNA, the CDR3 is TGTGCCAGCAGCCTCGGAACAGGCGGGGAGCTGTTTTTT.